The present entry profiles one T cell receptor (beta chain) with its context. This sample stems from a study of blood T cell repertoires in COVID-19. In the study overall: Acute and convalescent COVID-19 samples came from the United States, Italy and Spain.

Authors' analysis steps: Reference gene primers were amplified, and this amplification served to estimate nucleated cell counts. Data came from immunoSEQ multiplex PCR; TCRdb stores just in-frame clones and leaves some out. V, J and clone size reflect that table, while D and trimming were determined from the DNA. The sample has over 250,000 clones; approximately 89% are singletons. This CDR3 has 11 amino acids. Germline V gene lookup returns CDR1 KGHDR and CDR2 SFDVKD. V was clipped by 10 bases and J by 11 bases; unmatched bases: 3. The chain carries TRBV24-1 and TRBJ2-1; 11 bases are shared with TRBD2. This TCR was recovered from a woman in her sixties who had recovered from COVID-19. What was sequenced was PBMCs or T cells enriched from blood (not recorded which). CDR3 region: CATTSGRKQFF. CDR3 bases: TGTGCCACAACTAGCGGGAGAAAGCAGTTCTTC.